This entry lists 20 T cell receptor beta chains sequenced from one sample in a study of blood T cell repertoires in COVID-19. Sequenced by immunoSEQ multiplex PCR; TCRdb stores in-frame clones only, minus some. The sample has some 460,000 clones; about nine tenths are singletons. Source material: PBMCs or T cells enriched from blood (not recorded which). These TCRs come from a woman under 30 who had recovered from COVID-19.

V is TRBV11-2 and J is TRBJ2-7, with D perhaps matching TRBD1 (6 bases). The CDR3 runs to 13 residues. Germline values: CDR1 SGHAT, CDR2 FQNNGV. V lost 5 bases to trimming and J lost 4 bases, with 12 bases between them. CDR3 DNA sequence: TGTGCCAGCAGCACCGGACAGAAATACGAGCAGTACTTC. Translating it yields CASSTGQKYEQYF.

The chain is built from TRBV10-3 and TRBJ2-5; TRBD2 agrees at 14 bases. Per the germline V gene, CDR1 is ENHRY and CDR2 is SYGVKD. The CDR3 contains 15 residues. V lost 7 bases, J lost 4 bases, and 5 bases stayed unmatched. The CDR3 sequence is CAIKPGLAGVETQYF. In DNA, the CDR3 is TGTGCCATCAAGCCGGGACTAGCGGGGGTAGAGACCCAGTACTTC.

The CDR3 DNA is TGTGCCAGTAGGACAGGGGGGCTCGATGGCTACACCTTC. It is translated as CASRTGGLDGYTF. This rearrangement joins TRBV19 to TRBJ1-2, with TRBD1 matching 9 bases. Germline trimming cut 6 bases from V and 6 bases from J; bases unmatched to any gene: 5. CDR1 is LNHDA and CDR2 is SQIVND in the germline V gene (reference sequence). This CDR3 comprises 13 residues.

V usage is TRBV5-1 and J usage is TRBJ2-5; 10 bases align to TRBD2. V trimming: 6 bases; J trimming: 2 bases; junction bases outside the gene matches: 7. From germline, CDR1 is SGHRS and CDR2 YFSETQ. The CDR3 covers 15 residues. CDR3 DNA: TGCGCCAGCAAGGGGTCTAGCGGGGGACAAGAGACCCAGTACTTC. It codes for CASKGSSGGQETQYF.

V usage is TRBV28 and J usage is TRBJ2-7; D is perhaps TRBD2 (5 bases). CDR3 size: 13 residues. The germline V gene has CDR1 MDHEN and CDR2 SYDVKM. Between the trimmed V and J ends, which lost 8 bases and 4 bases, there was a span of 15 bases. CDR3: CASETTNPYEQYF. The CDR3 DNA follows: TGTGCCAGCGAAACGACTAACCCTTACGAGCAGTACTTC.

The chain uses TRBV29-1 and TRBJ2-3; 8 nucleotides line up with TRBD2. Germline trimming cut 3 bases from V and 0 bases from J; bases unmatched to any gene: 2. CDR3 size: 14 residues. Germline CDR1 is SQVTM and CDR2 is ANQGSEA. The CDR3 DNA reads TGCAGCGTTGATGGCGGGGGGAGCACAGATACGCAGTATTTT. Encoded protein: CSVDGGGSTDTQYF.

This sequence joins TRBV2 and TRBJ2-1; 7 bases are shared with TRBD2. V shed 6 bases and J 5 bases; nucleotides not matched to a gene: 7. Germline V gene sequence: CDR1 SNHLY, CDR2 FYNNEI. This CDR3 has 14 amino acids. Written as DNA, the CDR3 is TGTGCCAGCAGAACTAGGACTAGAAACAATGAGCAGTTCTTC. This codes for CASRTRTRNNEQFF.

The chain joins TRBV2 to TRBJ2-3; a weak D match, TRBD2 (6 bases). The germline V gene has CDR1 SNHLY and CDR2 FYNNEI. With 4 bases removed from V and 6 bases from J, the gap between germline ends came to 11 bases. The CDR3 has 13 residues. In nucleotides, the CDR3 is TGTGCCAGCAGTGCCGGGGAGGCGGATACGCAGTATTTT. It is translated as CASSAGEADTQYF.

The CDR3 sequence: CASSEQLDKETQYF. The DNA of the CDR3 is TGTGCCAGCAGTGAACAGTTAGACAAAGAGACCCAGTACTTC. This rearrangement joins TRBV25-1 to TRBJ2-5; D remains unclear. The V gene's germline CDR1 is MGHDK and CDR2 SYGVNS. The V end lost 2 bases, the J end lost 3 bases, and 10 bases lay between the germline ends. The CDR3 sequence is 14 residues long.

The table lists this clone with a count of one. The rearrangement uses TRBV18 and TRBJ2-7; 7 positions match TRBD1. The CDR3 extends over 15 amino acids. The junction had 7 bases not matched to a gene; V was cut back by 3 bases and J by 2 bases. CDR1 KGHSH and CDR2 LQKENI come from the germline V gene. CDR3 region: CASSPRQGSTYEQYF. CDR3 nucleotides: TGTGCCAGCTCACCTAGACAGGGATCCACCTACGAGCAGTACTTC.

Concerning this clone itself: One end of the junction does not line up with germline, which may come from a read error. The CDR3 nucleotides read TGTGCCGGGAGTGCCGGAGGCTACGAGCAGTACTTC. It encodes CAGSAGGYEQYF. The chain links TRBV30 to TRBJ2-7; TRBD2 is a possible D gene (5 bases). Germline assignment: CDR1 GTSNPN and CDR2 SVGIG (reference sequence). This CDR3 contains 12 residues.

This clone was counted a few times. The rearrangement uses TRBV12-3 or TRBV12-4 and TRBJ2-5; D unresolved. Trimming took 6 bases from V and 4 from J, leaving 9 bases between them. The CDR3 loop spans 12 amino acids. The CDR3 protein is CASSQRGETQYF. The CDR3 coding sequence is TGTGCCAGCAGCCAGCGAGGAGAGACCCAGTACTTC.

The J gene is TRBJ2-1, the V gene TRBV27, with 9 nucleotides matching TRBD1. The germline V gene has CDR1 MNHEY and CDR2 SMNVEV (reference sequence). The CDR3 has 15 residues. J lost 4 bases, V lost 5 bases, and 6 bases had no gene match. The CDR3 nucleotides read TGTGCCAGCAGTGTGGACAGGGGTTTTTACAATGAGCAGTTCTTC. Protein sequence: CASSVDRGFYNEQFF.

J is TRBJ1-3 and V is TRBV18; D gene unclear. The CDR3 totals 16 residues. CDR1 is KGHSH, CDR2 LQKENI, per germline. The V end lost 3 bases, the J end lost 0 bases, and 12 bases lay between the germline ends. The CDR3 region has the DNA TGTGCCAGCTCACCGTTTGACGGGAACTCTGGAAACACCATATATTTT. Translated, it gives CASSPFDGNSGNTIYF.

The CDR3 sequence: CASSLEGVGNQPQHF. CDR3 bases: TGCGCCAGCAGTCTAGAGGGGGTTGGCAATCAGCCCCAGCATTTT. V gene TRBV5-1 combines with J gene TRBJ1-5; a possible D gene is TRBD1 (6 bases). Trimming took off 5 bases at V and 2 bases at J, with 14 bases between the two ends. This CDR3 region has 15 residues. Germline V gene lookup returns CDR1 SGHRS and CDR2 YFSETQ. Variable domain in full (rest from reference TRBV5-1 and TRBJ1-5): KAGVTQTPRYLIKTRGQQVTLSCSPISGHRSVSWYQQTPGQGLQFLFEYFSETQRNKGNFPGRFSGRQFSNSRSEMNVSTLELGDSALYLCASSLEGVGNQPQHFGDGTRLSIL.

The J gene is TRBJ2-7, the V gene TRBV5-1, with D possibly being TRBD2 (6 bases). The CDR3 length is 16 residues. The V end lost 0 bases, the J end lost 6 bases, and 19 bases lay between the germline ends. In germline, CDR1 is SGHRS, CDR2 YFSETQ. Here the CDR3 reads CASSLDPVGQGGEQYF. CDR3 bases: TGCGCCAGCAGCTTGGATCCGGTGGGTCAGGGAGGCGAGCAGTACTTC.

The V and J genes are TRBV5-4 and TRBJ2-1; 7 nucleotides line up with TRBD2. This CDR3 is 15 amino acids long. Germline trimming cut 4 bases from V and 0 bases from J; bases unmatched to any gene: 4. CDR1 is SGHNT and CDR2 is YYREEE in the germline V gene (reference sequence). As DNA, the CDR3 is TGTGCCAGCAGCGAACAGCGGGACTCCTACAATGAGCAGTTCTTC. Its translation: CASSEQRDSYNEQFF.

This clone was seen only once. The gene calls are TRBV2 and TRBJ2-6; D is perhaps TRBD2 (5 bases). V was cut by 5 bases and J by 4 bases, with 6 bases left in between. Germline CDR1 and CDR2: SNHLY and FYNNEI. The CDR3 is 13 amino acids. The CDR3, as DNA: TGTGCCAGCAGTACGGGAGGGGCCAACGTCCTGACTTTC. It encodes CASSTGGANVLTF.

The J gene is TRBJ2-3, the V gene TRBV20-1; the match to TRBD2 covers 7 bases. Per the germline V gene, CDR1 is DFQATT and CDR2 is SNEGSKA (reference sequence). J lost 0 bases, V lost 3 bases, and 3 bases had no gene match. The CDR3 consists of 14 residues. CDR3 region: CSASILASTDTQYF. CDR3 DNA sequence: TGCAGTGCTAGTATACTAGCGAGCACAGATACGCAGTATTTT.

This chain uses TRBV6-4 with TRBJ2-3; the match to TRBD1 covers 8 bases. CDR1 is MRHNA and CDR2 is SNTAGT in the germline V gene. V gave up 6 bases and J gave up 4 bases; unmatched junction bases: 18. The length of the CDR3 is 18 residues. CDR3 nucleotide sequence: TGTGCCAGCAGCCCCCCCGGACAGGGCTTAAATGGGTCAGATACGCAGTATTTT. Its translation: CASSPPGQGLNGSDTQYF.